The sequence of this T cell receptor beta chain was determined in a study of shared clonotypes between healthy human individuals. Profiling relied on immunoSEQ multiplex PCR, and the TCRdb table lists in-frame clones only, not all of them. This table has about 490,000 clones, 79% appearing once. CDR3 length: 13 amino acids. Per germline, CDR1 SGHDT and CDR2 YYEEEE. Unmatched junction bases numbered 8, after V lost 4 bases and J lost 9 bases. The specimen sequenced was PBMCs. The V call is TRBV5-6, the J call TRBJ2-7; 9 bases match TRBD1. This TCR was sampled from a woman between 40 and 55 years old in good health. Some clones in this sample may be carry-over from other donors' samples. As DNA, the CDR3 is TGTGCCAGCAGCCCAGGACAGGGGACACGGCAGTACTTC. Its protein is CASSPGQGTRQYF.